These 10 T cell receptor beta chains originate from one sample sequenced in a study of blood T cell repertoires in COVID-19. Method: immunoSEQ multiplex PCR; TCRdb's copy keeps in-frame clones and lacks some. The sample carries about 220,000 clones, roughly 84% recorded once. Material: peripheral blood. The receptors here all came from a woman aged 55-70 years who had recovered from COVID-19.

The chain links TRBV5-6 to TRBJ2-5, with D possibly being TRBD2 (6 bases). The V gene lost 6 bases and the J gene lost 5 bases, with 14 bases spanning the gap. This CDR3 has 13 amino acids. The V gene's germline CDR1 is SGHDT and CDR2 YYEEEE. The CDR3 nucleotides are TGTGCCAGCATCCGGACGGGAGCTGAGACCCAGTACTTC. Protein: CASIRTGAETQYF.

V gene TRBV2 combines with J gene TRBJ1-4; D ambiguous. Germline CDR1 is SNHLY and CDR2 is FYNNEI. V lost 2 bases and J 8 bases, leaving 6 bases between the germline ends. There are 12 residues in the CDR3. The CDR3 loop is CASSEQREKLFF. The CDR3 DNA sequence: TGTGCCAGCAGTGAACAACGGGAAAAACTGTTTTTT.

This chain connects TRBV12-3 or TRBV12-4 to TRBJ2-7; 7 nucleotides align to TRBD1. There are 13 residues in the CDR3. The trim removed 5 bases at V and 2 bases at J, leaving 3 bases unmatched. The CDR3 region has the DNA TGTGCCAGCAGTCAAGGACAGGCCTACGAGCAGTACTTC. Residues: CASSQGQAYEQYF.

The DNA for the CDR3 is TGTGCCAGCAGTCCCCGGACAGACGAGCAGTACTTC. This gives the protein CASSPRTDEQYF. This chain joins TRBV6-6 and TRBJ2-7; D may be TRBD1 (6 bases). Looked up from germline, CDR1 is MNHNY and CDR2 is SVGAGI (reference sequence). This CDR3 is built from 12 residues. V lost 5 bases and J 5 bases, leaving 10 bases between the germline ends.

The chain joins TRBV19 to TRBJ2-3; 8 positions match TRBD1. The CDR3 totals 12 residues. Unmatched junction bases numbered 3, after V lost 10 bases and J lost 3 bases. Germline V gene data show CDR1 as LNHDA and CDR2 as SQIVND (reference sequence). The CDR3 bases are TGTGCCACCACAGGGGGAACAGATACGCAGTATTTT. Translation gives CATTGGTDTQYF. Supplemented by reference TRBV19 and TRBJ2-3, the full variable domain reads DGGITQSPKYLFRKEGQNVTLSCEQNLNHDAMYWYRQDPGQGLRLIYYSQIVNDFQKGDIAEGYSVSREKKESFPLTVTSAQKNPTAFYLCATTGGTDTQYFGPGTRLTVL.

CDR3 nucleotide sequence: TGCAGCGTCGAGGACAGTTGGGGGACTGAAGCTTTCTTT. The encoded protein is CSVEDSWGTEAFF. This chain uses TRBV29-1 with TRBJ1-1; D may be TRBD1 (6 bases). The CDR3 loop spans 13 amino acids. The germline V gene has CDR1 SQVTM and CDR2 ANQGSEA. The V end was cut by 6 bases, the J end by 5 bases, with 16 bases between.

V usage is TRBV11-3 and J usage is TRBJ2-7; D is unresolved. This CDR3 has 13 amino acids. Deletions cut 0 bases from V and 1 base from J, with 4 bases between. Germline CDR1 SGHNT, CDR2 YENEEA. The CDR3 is CASSLDYSYEQYF. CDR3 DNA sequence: TGTGCCAGCAGCTTAGACTATTCCTACGAGCAGTACTTC.

The CDR3 nucleotides are TGTGCCATCAGCCCGGGACAGGGGGCCGACACCGGGGAGCTGTTTTTT. Its translation: CAISPGQGADTGELFF. The chain recombines TRBV10-3 with TRBJ2-2; TRBD1 aligns across 12 bases. The germline CDR1 and CDR2 sequences are ENHRY and SYGVKD. The CDR3 contains 16 residues. Germline trimming cut 6 bases from V and 3 bases from J; bases unmatched to any gene: 5.

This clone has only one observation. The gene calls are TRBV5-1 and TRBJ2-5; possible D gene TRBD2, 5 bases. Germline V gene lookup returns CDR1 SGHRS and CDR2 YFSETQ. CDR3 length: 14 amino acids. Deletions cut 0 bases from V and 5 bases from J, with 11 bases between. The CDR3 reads CASSLAGGRETQYF. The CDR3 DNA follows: TGCGCCAGCAGCTTGGCCGGAGGACGGGAGACCCAGTACTTC.

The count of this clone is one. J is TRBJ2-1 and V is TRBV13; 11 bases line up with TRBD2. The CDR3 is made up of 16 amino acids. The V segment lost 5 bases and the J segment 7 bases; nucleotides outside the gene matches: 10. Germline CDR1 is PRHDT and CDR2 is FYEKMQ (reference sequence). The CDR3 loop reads CASSPSWASGRNEQFF. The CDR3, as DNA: TGTGCCAGCAGCCCTTCCTGGGCTAGCGGGAGGAATGAGCAGTTCTTC.